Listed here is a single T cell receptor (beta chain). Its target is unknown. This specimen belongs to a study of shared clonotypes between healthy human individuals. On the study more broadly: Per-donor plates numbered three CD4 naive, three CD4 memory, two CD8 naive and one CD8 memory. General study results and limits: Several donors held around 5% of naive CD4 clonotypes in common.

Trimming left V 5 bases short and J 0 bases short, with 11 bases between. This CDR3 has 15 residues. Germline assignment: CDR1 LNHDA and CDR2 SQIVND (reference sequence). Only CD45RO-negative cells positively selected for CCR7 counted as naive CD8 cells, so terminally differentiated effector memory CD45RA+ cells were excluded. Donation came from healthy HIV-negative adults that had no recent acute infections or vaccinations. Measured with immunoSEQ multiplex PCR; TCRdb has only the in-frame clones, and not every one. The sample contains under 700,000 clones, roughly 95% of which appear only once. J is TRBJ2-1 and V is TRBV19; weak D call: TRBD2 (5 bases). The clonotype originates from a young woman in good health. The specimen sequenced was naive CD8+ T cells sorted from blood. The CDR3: CASSLRDSSYNEQFF. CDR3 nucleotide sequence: TGTGCCAGTAGTCTCCGGGATTCCTCCTACAATGAGCAGTTCTTC. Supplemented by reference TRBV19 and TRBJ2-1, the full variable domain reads DGGITQSPKYLFRKEGQNVTLSCEQNLNHDAMYWYRQDPGQGLRLIYYSQIVNDFQKGDIAEGYSVSREKKESFPLTVTSAQKNPTAFYLCASSLRDSSYNEQFFGPGTRLTVL.